This TCR beta chain is drawn from a study of cytomegalovirus exposure and HLA in healthy donors. A multiplex PCR was run with 60 Vbeta primers and 13 Jbeta primers. Generated by immunoSEQ multiplex PCR, the TCRdb table keeps only in-frame clones and is missing some. This listing includes some 110,000 clones. Germline loops: CDR1 SQVTM, CDR2 ANQGSEA. CDR3 length: 12 amino acids. The ends were cut back, 4 bases at V and 0 bases at J, with 6 bases in the middle. The chain has TRBV29-1 and TRBJ1-1, with no clear D. The receptor was isolated from a man aged 18 to 30 in good health and CMV-seronegative. Sequencing used PBMCs. CDR3 amino acids: CSVVLVNTEAFF. As DNA, the CDR3 is TGCAGCGTTGTACTAGTGAACACTGAAGCTTTCTTT.